This T cell receptor beta chain derives from a study of T cells in Graves' hyperthyroidism and ophthalmopathy. The ends were cut back, 7 bases at V and 1 base at J, with 17 bases in the middle. This CDR3 is built from 15 residues. Germline V lookup: CDR1 SGHTS, CDR2 YDEGEE. In its sample, this clonotype was seen many times. Diagnosing involved the use of clinical symptoms, serum thyroxine and TRAb, thyroid ultrasound and orbital computed tomography. Amplified TCR beta CDR3 regions came from RNA transcripts. The HTBI primer set drove a first-round RT-PCR of the TCR CDR3. TCRdb re-analysed the multiplex PCR reads in MiXCR, keeping a single row per CDR3 protein. The sample lists hundreds of thousands of distinct CDR3 sequences, roughly 13% seen once, with 5.8% in the top ten.

Sequencing was done on a sample of blood. This TCR came from a woman in her 30s with Graves' hyperthyroidism that later progressed to Graves' ophthalmopathy. The rearrangement uses TRBV5-8 and TRBJ1-1; D gene uncertain. The CDR3: CASLFDPAGNTEAFF. CDR3 coding DNA: TGTGCCAGCCTCTTTGATCCCGCGGGGAACACTGAAGCTTTCTTT. Complete variable domain (other parts from reference TRBV5-8 and TRBJ1-1): EAGVTQSPTHLIKTRGQQATLRCSPISGHTSVYWYQQALGLGLQFLLWYDEGEERNRGNFPPRFSGRQFPNYSSELNVNALELEDSALYLCASLFDPAGNTEAFFGQGTRLTVV.